The clone carrying this T cell receptor beta chain was seen only once. Antigen specificity is unknown. The data were taken from a study of cytomegalovirus exposure and HLA in healthy donors. Study conclusions and caveats: Roughly uniform depth of sequencing across donors was assumed in presence/absence analyses. There was a cluster of highly shared sequence variants that was likely a sequencing artifact.

Germline CDR1 reads SGHAT; CDR2 reads FQNNGV. There are 15 residues in the CDR3. J was trimmed by 2 bases and V by 5 bases; bases with no gene match: 2. With 60 Vbeta and 13 Jbeta primers, the PCR was carried out. The repertoire was sequenced with immunoSEQ multiplex PCR; TCRdb's copy has only in-frame clones and lacks some. The sample contains some 180,000 clones, 75% to 85% of which appear only once. The sequenced material came from PBMCs. The rearrangement links TRBV11-2 to TRBJ2-7; 14 bases are shared with TRBD2. The source of this sequence is a girl aged 2-15 years in good health and CMV-seropositive. The CDR3 DNA sequence: TGTGCCAGCAGCCAGGGACTAGCGGGGGCCTACGAGCAGTACTTC. Its translation: CASSQGLAGAYEQYF.